One TCR beta chain is described in this entry. The data were obtained in a study of CD8+ T cells in alopecia areata. Treatment specified: oral pan-JAK inhibitor, 5-10 mg twice daily. The CDR3 is 14 amino acids. V lost 2 bases to trimming and J lost 1 base, with 12 bases between them. Germline values: CDR1 SQVTM, CDR2 ANQGSEA. The sequencing template was cDNA reverse transcribed from extracted RNA. Sequencing used immunoSEQ multiplex PCR; TCRdb keeps in-frame clones, though not all of them. The sample shows 90,000 or so clones, roughly 46% of them seen only once. This rearrangement joins TRBV29-1 to TRBJ2-7, with D possibly TRBD1 on 5 matching bases. This TCR came from a human donor with alopecia areata. Sequenced here: CD8+ T cells sorted from blood, sampled at week 24, from a patient treated with tofacitinib. The DNA of the CDR3 is TGCAGCGTTGAACTCCAGGGCAGATCCTACGAGCAGTACTTC. This codes for CSVELQGRSYEQYF.